One sample yielded the 24 T cell receptor beta chains listed below, sequenced in a study of T cell responses to AZD1222 COVID-19 vaccine. TCRdb's table, derived via immunoSEQ multiplex PCR, lists solely in-frame clones and lacks some. Here the sample spans 63,000 or so clones, 85% being singletons. The material sequenced was peripheral blood, taken on day 0 of AZD1222 vaccination. These receptors came from an adult in good health.

The V and J genes are TRBV30 and TRBJ1-4; weak D call: TRBD1 (6 bases). In germline, CDR1 is GTSNPN, CDR2 SVGIG (reference sequence). The CDR3 runs 16 residues. V lost 0 bases to trimming and J lost 4 bases, with 15 bases between them. This CDR3 is CAWSVPPRQDNEKLFF. CDR3 in DNA: TGTGCCTGGAGTGTACCCCCCAGACAGGATAATGAAAAACTGTTTTTT. The variable domain in full, completed from reference TRBV30 and TRBJ1-4, reads SQTIHQWPATLVQPVGSPLSLECTVEGTSNPNLYWYRQAAGRGLQLLFYSVGIGQISSEVPQNLSASRPQDRQFILSSKKLLLSDSGFYLCAWSVPPRQDNEKLFFGSGTQLSVL.

The table lists this clone with a count of one. The rearrangement joins TRBV3-1 (or the pseudogene TRBV3-2) to TRBJ1-1, with D maybe TRBD1 (6 bases). Germline V gene data show CDR1 as LGHDT and CDR2 as YNNKEL (reference sequence). The CDR3 covers 15 residues. V was trimmed by 4 bases and J by 0 bases, leaving 12 bases between them. CDR3 sequence: CASSRGGHVNTEAFF. The DNA of the CDR3 is TGTGCCAGCAGCCGAGGGGGACACGTGAACACTGAAGCTTTCTTT.

This clone was found a few times. The V and J genes are TRBV6-8 and TRBJ1-2; D is unresolved. Germline-derived CDR1 and CDR2 are MNHGY and SAAAGT. This CDR3 region has 15 residues. The V and J ends lost 2 bases and 3 bases respectively, with 13 bases between them. For the CDR3, the DNA is TGTGCCAGCAGTTACCAGCCGGGGAGAGACTATGGCTACACCTTC. This gives the protein CASSYQPGRDYGYTF.

The rearrangement joins TRBV10-3 to TRBJ1-1; weak D call: TRBD1 (5 bases). Germline loops: CDR1 ENHRY, CDR2 SYGVKD. The CDR3 covers 14 residues. V lost 3 bases, J lost 0 bases, and 8 bases lay in between. CDR3 amino acids: CAISDGGMNTEAFF. The CDR3 DNA reads as TGTGCCATCAGTGATGGGGGGATGAACACTGAAGCTTTCTTT.

The chain recombines TRBV3-1 (or the pseudogene TRBV3-2) with TRBJ2-3; D may match TRBD1 or TRBD2 (7 bases each). Germline V gene sequence: CDR1 LGHDT, CDR2 YNNKEL (reference sequence). Trimming took 0 bases from V and 4 from J, leaving 14 bases between them. This CDR3 spans 16 amino acids. The CDR3 region is CASSQDRGGWADTQYF. The CDR3 DNA follows: TGTGCCAGCAGCCAAGACAGGGGGGGGTGGGCAGATACGCAGTATTTT.

This chain connects TRBV3-1 (or the pseudogene TRBV3-2) to TRBJ2-1, with D uncertain. V was clipped by 0 bases and J by 13 bases, with 7 bases between them. Germline V gene sequence: CDR1 LGHDT, CDR2 YNNKEL (reference sequence). The CDR3 spans 11 residues. CDR3 in DNA: TGTGCCAGCAGCCAAGAGTACCGACAGTTCTTC. This sequence encodes CASSQEYRQFF.

The chain joins TRBV6-5 to TRBJ2-7; TRBD1 agrees at 7 bases. With V trimmed by 6 bases and J by 0 bases, 8 bases remained unmatched. Looked up from germline, CDR1 is MNHEY and CDR2 is SVGAGI. The CDR3 length is 15 residues. The CDR3 sequence is CASRGQLPSSYEQYF. The CDR3 DNA reads as TGTGCCAGCAGGGGACAGCTACCGAGCTCCTACGAGCAGTACTTC.

The J gene is TRBJ1-6, the V gene TRBV6-5; TRBD1 aligns across 7 bases. Per the germline V gene, CDR1 is MNHEY and CDR2 is SVGAGI. The ends lost 6 bases at V and 7 bases at J; junction bases unmatched: 6. The CDR3 extends over 14 amino acids. The CDR3 region has the DNA TGTGCCAGCAGAAACACAGGGGAAAATTCACCCCTCCACTTT. Residues: CASRNTGENSPLHF.

The rearrangement links TRBV10-3 to TRBJ1-2, with 7 bases matching TRBD1. V dropped 4 bases and J dropped 5; count of bases not matched to a gene: 7. The germline V gene encodes CDR1 ENHRY and CDR2 SYGVKD. CDR3 length equals 14 residues. The CDR3 coding sequence is TGTGCCATCAGTGTGTCCGGGACAGCATATGGCTACACCTTC. Translating it yields CAISVSGTAYGYTF.

The chain combines TRBV10-3 with TRBJ1-3, with TRBD1 as a possible D gene (5 bases). In germline, CDR1 is ENHRY, CDR2 SYGVKD. V was shortened by 8 bases and J by 2 bases, with 13 bases between the two germline ends. This CDR3 has 14 amino acids. CDR3 DNA sequence: TGTGCCATCGGGGAGGGGCCTCCTGGAAACACCATATATTTT. Its protein product is CAIGEGPPGNTIYF.

The chain employs TRBV7-3 and TRBJ2-1; D is possibly TRBD2 (5 bases). The V and J ends lost 5 bases and 7 bases respectively, with 15 bases between them. This CDR3 region has 14 residues. The germline CDR1 and CDR2 sequences are SGHTA and FQGTGA. The CDR3 region is CASSLRAVVNEQFF. The CDR3 DNA sequence: TGTGCCAGCAGCCTGAGGGCAGTAGTGAATGAGCAGTTCTTC.

V is TRBV7-3 and J is TRBJ2-1; 9 bases fit TRBD2. There are 17 residues in the CDR3. V shed 2 bases and J 0 bases; nucleotides not matched to a gene: 5. Germline loops: CDR1 SGHTA, CDR2 FQGTGA. In DNA form, the CDR3 reads TGTGCCAGCAGCTTAGCTAGCGGGGCGAGCTCCTACAATGAGCAGTTCTTC. This encodes CASSLASGASSYNEQFF.

This clone was counted a few times. The J gene is TRBJ1-2, the V gene TRBV7-2; maybe TRBD1 (6 bases). This CDR3 contains 14 residues. V was shortened by 7 bases and J by 0 bases, with 12 bases between the two germline ends. CDR1 is SGHTA, CDR2 FQGNSA, per germline. This CDR3 reads CASTVSGANYGYTF. CDR3 DNA: TGTGCCAGCACCGTGTCAGGGGCTAACTATGGCTACACCTTC.

The chain combines TRBV29-1 with TRBJ1-2; TRBD1 is a possible D gene (6 bases). The CDR3 has 12 residues. Germline CDR1 reads SQVTM; CDR2 reads ANQGSEA. Trimming left V 4 bases short and J 4 bases short, with 10 bases between. This CDR3 reads CSVGDRSYGYTF. The DNA of the CDR3 is TGCAGCGTTGGTGACAGGAGCTATGGCTACACCTTC. Full variable domain (outside the CDR3, taken from reference TRBV29-1 and TRBJ1-2): SAVISQKPSRDICQRGTSLTIQCQVDSQVTMMFWYRQQPGQSLTLIATANQGSEATYESGFVIDKFPISRPNLTFSTLTVSNMSPEDSSIYLCSVGDRSYGYTFGSGTRLTVV.

The chain combines TRBV19 with TRBJ1-5; TRBD1 is a possible D gene (6 bases). The CDR3 spans 18 residues. Deletions cut 2 bases from V and 0 bases from J, with 17 bases between. Per the germline V gene, CDR1 is LNHDA and CDR2 is SQIVND (reference sequence). In DNA, the CDR3 is TGTGCCAGTAGTATACCTCCAAGCGACAGGTATAGCAATCAGCCCCAGCATTTT. It is translated as CASSIPPSDRYSNQPQHF.

This chain connects TRBV7-9 to TRBJ1-6; weak D call: TRBD1 (5 bases). Germline loops: CDR1 SEHNR, CDR2 FQNEAQ (reference sequence). The length of the CDR3 is 17 residues. The V gene lost 2 bases and the J gene lost 3 bases, with 14 bases spanning the gap. This CDR3 reads CASSLMGPGGYNSPLHF. The CDR3 DNA reads as TGTGCCAGCAGCTTAATGGGTCCTGGGGGCTATAATTCACCCCTCCACTTT. The entire variable domain, with the rest obtained from reference TRBV7-9 and TRBJ1-6, is as follows: DTGVSQNPRHKITKRGQNVTFRCDPISEHNRLYWYRQTLGQGPEFLTYFQNEAQLEKSRLLSDRFSAERPKGSFSTLEIQRTEQGDSAMYLCASSLMGPGGYNSPLHFGNGTRLTVT.

This sequence joins TRBV4-1 and TRBJ2-7; 8 positions agree with TRBD1. The CDR3 runs to 16 residues. Germline V gene data show CDR1 as MGHRA and CDR2 as YSYEKL. J gave up 2 bases and V 1 base, and 7 bases lay outside the gene matches. The CDR3 coding sequence is TGCGCCAGCAGCCAAGGACAGACAGGGGTAACCTACGAGCAGTACTTC. Translating gives CASSQGQTGVTYEQYF.

The chain employs TRBV30 and TRBJ1-5; D call uncertain. Trimming shortened V by 1 base and J by 3 bases, and 7 bases separated the two germline ends. Germline V gives CDR1 GTSNPN, CDR2 SVGIG (reference sequence). This CDR3 spans 13 amino acids. In nucleotides, the CDR3 is TGTGCCTGGAGTGGGGTGTACAATCAGCCCCAGCATTTT. It encodes CAWSGVYNQPQHF.

This clone was observed a handful of times. The chain joins TRBV10-3 to TRBJ2-1, with D perhaps matching TRBD2 (7 bases). CDR1 is ENHRY and CDR2 is SYGVKD in the germline V gene. This CDR3 has 14 residues. V was trimmed by 2 bases and J by 13 bases, leaving 18 bases between them. The CDR3 coding sequence is TGTGCCATCAGTGAGGGGCGGGGGCCGAATCTTCAGTTCTTC. Translating it yields CAISEGRGPNLQFF.

This clone was observed a handful of times. The V gene is TRBV4-2, the J gene TRBJ2-6, with 8 bases matching TRBD1. Per the germline V gene, CDR1 is LGHNA and CDR2 is YNFKEQ. The J segment lost 0 bases and the V segment lost 1 base, leaving 8 bases of the junction unmatched. The length of the CDR3 is 19 residues. In DNA, the CDR3 is TGTGCCAGCAGCCAAGGGGGCGGGACAGGCGTCTCTGGGGCCAACGTCCTGACTTTC. It yields the protein CASSQGGGTGVSGANVLTF.

This clone was detected once. V and J are TRBV19 and TRBJ2-5; 8 bases are a match to TRBD2. After removal of 6 bases from V and 5 bases from J, the junction contained 11 bases not matched to a gene. This CDR3 has 15 residues. The V gene's germline CDR1 is LNHDA and CDR2 SQIVND (reference sequence). As DNA, the CDR3 is TGTGCCAGTAGACAAACTGGGGGACTAGGTGAGACCCAGTACTTC. Its protein is CASRQTGGLGETQYF.

The chain combines TRBV27 with TRBJ1-1, with a tentative D call TRBD1 (5 bases). Germline loops: CDR1 MNHEY, CDR2 SMNVEV (reference sequence). Trimming removed 5 bases from V and 7 bases from J, with 11 bases in between. This CDR3 is built from 12 residues. This CDR3 is CASSHRGGEAFF. CDR3 coding DNA: TGTGCCAGCAGTCATAGGGGTGGTGAAGCTTTCTTT.

The chain couples TRBV2 to TRBJ2-7; perhaps TRBD1 as D (5 bases). In germline, CDR1 is SNHLY, CDR2 FYNNEI. This CDR3 is 14 amino acids long. The V gene lost 3 bases and the J gene lost 0 bases, with 9 bases spanning the gap. This chain's CDR3 is CASSDDSSSYEQYF. CDR3 in DNA: TGTGCCAGCAGTGATGACAGCAGCTCCTACGAGCAGTACTTC.

The chain combines TRBV27 with TRBJ2-7; D remains unclear. The CDR3 is made up of 14 amino acids. The germline CDR1 and CDR2 sequences are MNHEY and SMNVEV (reference sequence). The V end was cut by 7 bases, the J end by 4 bases, with 17 bases between. The CDR3 sequence is CASIKGPPLYEQYF. Here the CDR3 DNA reads TGTGCCAGCATAAAAGGGCCCCCACTATACGAGCAGTACTTC.